This record covers a single T cell receptor (beta chain). What it recognizes is unknown. After removal of 4 bases from V and 7 bases from J, the junction contained 2 bases not matched to a gene. This CDR3 has 13 residues. Germline loops: CDR1 MDHEN, CDR2 SYDVKM. This sample was taken from a study of human versus mouse CDR3 diversity and MHC coevolution. Repertoires were generated with immunoSEQ multiplex PCR, while TCRdb's copy carries only in-frame clones and drops some. The table lists roughly 81,000 clones, 93% of them singletons. Study results and limitations: By iCHAO1, human TCR beta clonotypes numbered about 1.5 million, the most.

The sample was naive CD4+ T cells from blood. Subset specified: CD45RO-negative CD62L-positive naive CD4 T cells. The chain employs TRBV28 and TRBJ1-4, with 8 nucleotides matching TRBD1. This TCR derives from a person aged 30 to 70 in good health. The CDR3 region is CASSSGGVEKLFF. CDR3 nucleotides: TGTGCCAGCAGTTCAGGGGGCGTTGAAAAACTGTTTTTT.